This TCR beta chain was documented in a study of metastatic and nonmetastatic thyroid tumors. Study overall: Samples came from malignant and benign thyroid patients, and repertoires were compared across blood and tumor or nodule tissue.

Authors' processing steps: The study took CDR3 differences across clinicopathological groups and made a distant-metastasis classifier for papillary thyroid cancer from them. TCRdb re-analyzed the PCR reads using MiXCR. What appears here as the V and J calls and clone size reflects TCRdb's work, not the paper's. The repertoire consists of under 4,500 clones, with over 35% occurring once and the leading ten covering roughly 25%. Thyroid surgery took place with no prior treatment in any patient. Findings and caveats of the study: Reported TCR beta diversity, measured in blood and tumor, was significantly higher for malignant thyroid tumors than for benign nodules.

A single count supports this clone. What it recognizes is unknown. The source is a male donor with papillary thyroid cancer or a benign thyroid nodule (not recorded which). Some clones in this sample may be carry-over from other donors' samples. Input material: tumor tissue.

For the CDR3, the DNA is TGCAGTGCAAAAAGACAGGGGGCGCGTGAAAAACTGTTTTTT. Translated, it gives CSAKRQGAREKLFF. The chain is built from TRBV20-1 and TRBJ1-4; 10 positions agree with TRBD1. The CDR3 has 14 residues. V lost 6 bases and J lost 7; bases outside the gene matches: 8. The germline CDR1 and CDR2 sequences are DFQATT and SNEGSKA (reference sequence).